This is a list of T cell receptor beta chains from one sample in a study of patients and donors after allogeneic stem cell transplantation. Each CDR3 protein gets one entry after TCRdb re-called the RT-PCR reads with MiXCR. The table lists roughly 940,000 distinct CDR3 sequences, approximately 19% of them singletons. The sample taken for sequencing was blood, either unsorted or a sorted T cell fraction (not recorded which). These receptors were taken from a human donor who was either an allogeneic HSCT recipient or a stem cell or donor lymphocyte infusion donor (not recorded which). It is not recorded whose cells these are; they may come from a transplant donor. CDR3s include the opening cysteine and the closing phenylalanine or tryptophan. Some rows have no size entry. The others give once, few or many, or a class for an expanded clone.

j_call	clone_size	v_call	cdr3_aa
TRBJ2-1	once	TRBV7-9	CASSLAGAGGPWFF
TRBJ2-2	few	TRBV10-3	CAISELTNTGELFF
TRBJ2-1	few	TRBV12-3/TRBV12-4	CASSSEGLAYNEQFF
TRBJ2-2	.	TRBV27	CASSFKFARAGGNTGELFF
TRBJ2-3	many	TRBV4-3	CASSQDRGGAPDTQYF
TRBJ2-7	.	TRBV14	CASSSRDGTLEQYF
TRBJ1-4	.	TRBV12-1	CASSSLERALLKSGLFF
TRBJ1-1	.	TRBV10-3	CAISDGSEAFF
TRBJ2-5	few	TRBV6-5	CASSLRQSGTQYF
TRBJ1-1	few	TRBV12-3/TRBV12-4	CASSFGQGDGNTEAFF
TRBJ2-5	few	TRBV4-1	CASSQDTFSPLETQYF
TRBJ2-5	few	TRBV30	CAWTWVGGQETQYF
TRBJ1-4	.	TRBV20-1	CSASPGGLSEKLFF
TRBJ2-1	.	TRBV30	CAWSDSNEQFF
TRBJ1-3	.	TRBV9	CASSTDPGSGNTIYF
TRBJ2-3	once	TRBV4-1	CASRRGGLGDTQYF
TRBJ2-2	few	TRBV7-8	CASSPGVMAGELFF
TRBJ2-1	few	TRBV9	CASNRDRGWGDEQFF
TRBJ1-1	.	TRBV4-2	CASSHAQVKGVAFF
TRBJ1-2	few	TRBV20-1	CSARSGPNYGYTF
TRBJ1-1	many	TRBV24-1	CATRGDGNTEAFF
TRBJ1-1	.	TRBV15	CATSREGTFHEAFF
TRBJ1-1	.	TRBV7-6	CASRNPSGLGDTEAFF
TRBJ2-1	few	TRBV29-1	CSVLGTSGKKKGSYNEQFF
TRBJ1-1	few	TRBV20-1	CSAPGTGLGGTEAFF
TRBJ2-5	.	TRBV3-1	CASSQAARKKETQYF
TRBJ2-5	.	TRBV7-2	CASSLPTGEETQYF
TRBJ2-7	many	TRBV6-1	CASSGQGREQYF
TRBJ2-7	many	TRBV12-3/TRBV12-4	CASSSTGGDEQYF
TRBJ2-7	few	TRBV4-2	CASSQDGERNYEQYF
TRBJ2-3	few	TRBV6-2/TRBV6-3	CASSYGQRSTDTQYF
TRBJ2-7	.	TRBV20-1	CSASKPGVAAYEQYF
TRBJ2-5	few	TRBV5-6	CASSLEDRGVGTQYF
TRBJ2-1	few	TRBV6-1	CASSTGTSGSSHNEQFF
TRBJ2-7	.	TRBV6-6	CASRPRGYEQYF
TRBJ1-1	.	TRBV11-3	CASSATDTKAFF
TRBJ1-3	.	TRBV6-5	CASSYEGRRSSGNTIYF
TRBJ2-7	.	TRBV20-1	CSARDRSGTSYEQYF
TRBJ2-2	.	TRBV5-1	CASSTGTSGHGELFF
TRBJ2-2	few	TRBV29-1	CSVEVVNTGELFF
TRBJ2-3	few	TRBV12-3/TRBV12-4	CASSDPGTGRTDTQYF
TRBJ1-3	.	TRBV7-2	CASSRIRRGHNTIYF
TRBJ1-1	few	TRBV18	CASSPRPGVDHTEAFF
TRBJ1-1	.	TRBV12-3/TRBV12-4	CASSLLPSTEGDTEAFF
TRBJ2-1	.	TRBV6-5	CASSYPLSRAGGHNEQFF
TRBJ2-3	few	TRBV24-1	CATSAAGLSSADTQYF
TRBJ2-4	.	TRBV4-3	CASSQDPVAKNIQYF
TRBJ1-1	few	TRBV18	CASSTNTGNTEAFF
TRBJ2-1	.	TRBV4-2	CASSALGGPWRSSYNEQFF
TRBJ1-1	few	TRBV29-1	CSVGGALLNTEAFF
TRBJ1-2	few	TRBV25-1	CASSPGRGRGYGYTF
TRBJ1-6	few	TRBV4-3	CASSQAYRVVASPLHF
TRBJ2-5	few	TRBV6-5	CASSYSPGKQETQYF